This T cell receptor (beta chain) derives from a study of cytomegalovirus exposure and HLA in healthy donors. Whole-study findings and limits: Altogether, 170 or so TCR beta chains were recorded as cytomegalovirus-associated.

This table comes from immunoSEQ multiplex PCR, and its TCRdb copy is limited to in-frame clones, with some not included. The sample yields tens of thousands of clones, approximately 96% seen once. The CDR3 length is 15 residues. Looked up from germline, CDR1 is SGHDT and CDR2 is YYEEEE. Trimming pared 0 bases from V and 5 bases from J, leaving 11 bases between. To note about this clone: Its antigen is as yet unknown.

The clonotype comes from a woman under 30 in good health and CMV-seronegative. The sample comprised PBMCs. J is TRBJ2-2 and V is TRBV5-6; tentative D call: TRBD1 (6 bases). DNA for the CDR3: TGTGCCAGCAGCTTGGAGGACAGTGTTACCGGGGAGCTGTTTTTT. Translating it yields CASSLEDSVTGELFF.